The 27 T cell receptor beta chains below all came from one sample that was sequenced in a study of blood T cell repertoires in COVID-19. Profiling relied on immunoSEQ multiplex PCR, and the TCRdb table lists in-frame clones only, not all of them. The sample lists roughly 200,000 clones, less than 90% occurring once. Sequenced input: PBMCs or T cells enriched from blood (not recorded which). Source of these receptors: a woman aged 25 to 45 who had recovered from COVID-19.

This sequence joins TRBV20-1 and TRBJ2-1, with 10 bases fitting TRBD2. The V gene's germline CDR1 is DFQATT and CDR2 SNEGSKA (reference sequence). The CDR3 consists of 14 residues. With 3 bases clipped from V and 4 bases from J, the junction kept 3 bases outside the gene matches. The CDR3 DNA is TGCAGTGCTAGTCCTAGCGGGGGATACAATGAGCAGTTCTTC. It translates to CSASPSGGYNEQFF.

The rearrangement uses TRBV19 and TRBJ1-6; D perhaps matches TRBD1 (5 bases). CDR3 length: 13 residues. Germline V gives CDR1 LNHDA, CDR2 SQIVND (reference sequence). Trimming pared 3 bases from V and 9 bases from J, leaving 9 bases between. For the CDR3, the DNA is TGTGCCAGTAGTATTCAGGGAGGTTCACCCCTCCACTTT. As protein: CASSIQGGSPLHF.

The gene calls are TRBV15 and TRBJ1-4; 7 positions agree with TRBD1. The CDR3 covers 15 residues. Germline CDR1 and CDR2: LNHNV and YYDKDF (reference sequence). The V segment lost 5 bases and the J segment 7 bases; nucleotides outside the gene matches: 10. The CDR3 nucleotides are TGTGCCACCAGCCCCCGGGTGACAGGGAGTGAAAAACTGTTTTTT. Translation: CATSPRVTGSEKLFF.

This clone was counted only a few times. The chain combines TRBV11-2 with TRBJ2-7; D is uncertain. With 0 bases removed from V and 0 bases from J, the gap between germline ends came to 6 bases. The CDR3 sequence is 14 residues long. From germline, CDR1 is SGHAT and CDR2 FQNNGV. The CDR3 loop reads CASSLDSYSYEQYF. The DNA of the CDR3 is TGTGCCAGCAGCTTAGACTCGTACTCCTACGAGCAGTACTTC.

The chain carries TRBV6-2 or TRBV6-3 and TRBJ2-3; 12 bases fit TRBD2. V shed 5 bases, J shed 2 bases, and the junction held 5 bases outside the gene matches. The CDR3 runs 16 residues. CDR1 MNHEY and CDR2 SVGEGT come from the germline V gene. The CDR3 coding sequence is TGTGCCAGCAGTCGTACTAGCGGGGGGTCCACAGATACGCAGTATTTT. Translating it yields CASSRTSGGSTDTQYF.

The genes are TRBV9 and TRBJ2-7, with 7 bases that match TRBD1. The CDR3 loop spans 14 amino acids. CDR1 SGDLS and CDR2 YYNGEE come from the germline V gene. Trimming took 5 bases from V and 2 from J; bases not matched to a gene: 7. The CDR3 is CASSAGGLPYEQYF. DNA for the CDR3: TGTGCCAGCAGTGCAGGGGGTTTACCCTACGAGCAGTACTTC. The complete variable domain, with remaining parts taken from reference TRBV9 and TRBJ2-7, reads DSGVTQTPKHLITATGQRVTLRCSPRSGDLSVYWYQQSLDQGLQFLIQYYNGEERAKGNILERFSAQQFPDLHSELNLSSLELGDSALYFCASSAGGLPYEQYFGPGTRLTVT.

Only one count was recorded for this clone. CDR3 coding DNA: TGTGCCAGCAGCTTAGCGCTTGGTAGCGGGGGTTCAGATACGCAGTATTTT. Its protein product is CASSLALGSGGSDTQYF. V is TRBV7-2 and J is TRBJ2-3; 9 bases fit TRBD2. Trimming cost V 0 bases and J 4 bases; bases outside gene matches: 8. The CDR3 is made up of 17 amino acids. The V gene's germline CDR1 is SGHTA and CDR2 FQGNSA.

V is TRBV4-3 and J is TRBJ2-7; 9 bases are shared with TRBD2. This CDR3 is built from 16 residues. CDR1 and CDR2 (germline): LGHNA, YSLEER. V shed 0 bases and J 2 bases; nucleotides not matched to a gene: 5. The chain's CDR3 is CASSQDRASGAYEQYF. The CDR3 DNA follows: TGCGCCAGCAGCCAAGATAGGGCTAGCGGGGCCTACGAGCAGTACTTC.

V gene TRBV5-1 combines with J gene TRBJ2-7, with D maybe TRBD2 (6 bases). Germline assignment: CDR1 SGHRS and CDR2 YFSETQ. V was shortened by 4 bases and J by 6 bases, with 14 bases between the two germline ends. CDR3 length: 13 amino acids. The CDR3 region is CASSNLPGGEQYF. The CDR3 DNA reads TGCGCCAGCAGCAACCTTCCCGGGGGCGAGCAGTACTTC.

The chain combines TRBV10-3 with TRBJ1-2; D unclear. CDR1 and CDR2 (germline): ENHRY, SYGVKD. The CDR3 is 11 residues long. V lost 3 bases and J 5 bases, leaving 4 bases between the germline ends. This chain's CDR3 is CAISDTYGYTF. The CDR3 DNA reads TGTGCCATCAGTGATACTTATGGCTACACCTTC.

The chain is built from TRBV13 and TRBJ1-1; D unresolved. Between the trimmed V and J ends, which lost 1 base and 1 base, there was a span of 4 bases. The CDR3 is 13 residues long. Germline V gene sequence: CDR1 PRHDT, CDR2 FYEKMQ (reference sequence). CDR3 sequence (DNA): TGTGCCAGCAGCTTAGCCCGGAACACTGAAGCTTTCTTT. This codes for CASSLARNTEAFF.

The chain recombines TRBV15 with TRBJ2-5; 10 bases fit TRBD2. Germline CDR1 and CDR2: LNHNV and YYDKDF (reference sequence). CDR3 length equals 16 residues. The trim removed 2 bases at V and 1 base at J, leaving 4 bases unmatched. The CDR3 coding sequence is TGTGCCACCAGCAGACTAGCGGGGGCATCCCAAGAGACCCAGTACTTC. It translates to CATSRLAGASQETQYF. Combining the CDR3 with reference TRBV15 and TRBJ2-5 gives the whole variable domain DAMVIQNPRYQVTQFGKPVTLSCSQTLNHNVMYWYQQKSSQAPKLLFHYYDKDFNNEADTPDNFQSRRPNTSFCFLDIRSPGLGDTAMYLCATSRLAGASQETQYFGPGTRLLVL.

This clone turned up a few times. The V and J genes are TRBV5-4 and TRBJ1-1; TRBD1 matches at 8 bases. Germline CDR1 is SGHNT and CDR2 is YYREEE (reference sequence). The V and J ends lost 5 bases and 1 base, in that order; junction bases with no gene match: 4. The CDR3 is 14 amino acids. The CDR3 coding sequence is TGTGCCAGCAGGGCAGGGGGCCGGAACACTGAAGCTTTCTTT. Amino acids: CASRAGGRNTEAFF.

The V and J genes are TRBV4-3 and TRBJ1-2, with TRBD1 identical over 9 bases. This CDR3 is 17 amino acids long. J lost 4 bases, V lost 4 bases, and 13 bases had no gene match. Germline V gives CDR1 LGHNA, CDR2 YSLEER. In DNA form, the CDR3 reads TGCGCCAGCAGCCCTACCCAGGTGGGACAGGGTGGCTATGGCTACACCTTC. The encoded protein is CASSPTQVGQGGYGYTF.

In this sample, this clone turned up a few times. This chain connects TRBV12-3 or TRBV12-4 to TRBJ1-1; 7 nucleotides align to TRBD1. The CDR3 covers 13 residues. V shed 6 bases, J shed 7 bases, and the junction held 8 bases outside the gene matches. This chain's CDR3 is CASRYAGDSEAFF. The CDR3 DNA sequence: TGTGCCAGCAGGTACGCCGGGGACAGTGAAGCTTTCTTT.

This clone was found once. The chain joins TRBV3-1 (or the pseudogene TRBV3-2) to TRBJ2-5, with D possibly matching TRBD1 (6 bases). The germline V gene has CDR1 LGHDT and CDR2 YNNKEL (reference sequence). The CDR3 has 14 amino acids. V dropped 3 bases and J dropped 3 bases, with 11 bases sitting between them. The CDR3: CASSHDRPEETQYF. The CDR3 bases are TGTGCCAGCAGCCACGACAGGCCCGAAGAGACCCAGTACTTC.

This chain joins TRBV11-2 and TRBJ2-1; weak D call: TRBD1 (6 bases). Germline-derived CDR1 and CDR2 are SGHAT and FQNNGV. The CDR3 spans 14 residues. The V and J ends lost 3 bases and 0 bases respectively, with 6 bases between them. CDR3 amino acids: CASSLTGSYNEQFF. The CDR3 region has the DNA TGTGCCAGCAGCTTGACAGGCTCCTACAATGAGCAGTTCTTC.

The chain employs TRBV19 and TRBJ1-5; 7 bases are a match to TRBD1. CDR3 length equals 13 residues. CDR1 and CDR2 from the germline V gene are LNHDA and SQIVND (reference sequence). Trimming at V came to 6 bases and at J to 4 bases, leaving 3 bases not matched to a gene. The CDR3 sequence is CASRGQENQPQHF. CDR3 nucleotides: TGTGCCAGTAGAGGACAGGAAAATCAGCCCCAGCATTTT.

The V and J genes are TRBV2 and TRBJ1-5; D uncertain. Trimming stripped 4 bases from V and 2 bases from J, with 6 bases between. The germline V gene encodes CDR1 SNHLY and CDR2 FYNNEI. The CDR3 is 13 residues long. The CDR3 DNA sequence: TGTGCCAGCAGTGGACTCCGCAATCAGCCCCAGCATTTT. This gives the protein CASSGLRNQPQHF.

The genes are TRBV10-3 and TRBJ2-1; 8 bases line up with TRBD1. Germline values: CDR1 ENHRY, CDR2 SYGVKD. The CDR3 is made up of 17 amino acids. Germline trimming cut 0 bases from V and 3 bases from J; bases unmatched to any gene: 7. CDR3 loop: CAISESLDREGYNEQFF. The CDR3 DNA is TGTGCCATCAGTGAGTCGCTGGACAGGGAAGGCTACAATGAGCAGTTCTTC.

J is TRBJ2-3 and V is TRBV19; TRBD2 agrees at 8 bases. V was clipped by 1 base and J by 4 bases; unmatched bases: 4. CDR1 LNHDA and CDR2 SQIVND come from the germline V gene (reference sequence). The CDR3 length is 15 residues. The CDR3 region is CASSIGSGGADTQYF. CDR3 in DNA: TGTGCCAGTAGTATAGGGTCGGGGGGGGCAGATACGCAGTATTTT.

The chain has TRBV19 and TRBJ2-5; 8 positions agree with TRBD1. Trimming at V came to 9 bases and at J to 3 bases, leaving 12 bases not matched to a gene. The CDR3 consists of 15 residues. CDR1 is LNHDA, CDR2 SQIVND, per germline (reference sequence). Here the CDR3 reads CASGNLDRDKETQYF. The CDR3 bases are TGTGCCAGCGGGAACCTGGACAGGGATAAAGAGACCCAGTACTTC.

The chain has TRBV5-1 and TRBJ2-5, with D uncertain. The germline V and J ends were trimmed by 2 bases and 3 bases, with 5 bases remaining between them. The germline V gene encodes CDR1 SGHRS and CDR2 YFSETQ. CDR3 length equals 12 residues. CDR3 in amino acids: CASSFREETQYF. The CDR3 DNA follows: TGCGCCAGCAGCTTCCGAGAAGAGACCCAGTACTTC.

The chain has TRBV7-8 and TRBJ1-5, with D possibly matching TRBD1 (6 bases). This CDR3 has 14 amino acids. Between the trimmed V and J ends, which lost 2 bases and 5 bases, there was a span of 10 bases. Germline assignment: CDR1 SGHVS and CDR2 FQNEAQ. CDR3 amino acids: CASSLLTGDQPQHF. The DNA of the CDR3 is TGTGCCAGCAGCTTACTGACAGGTGATCAGCCCCAGCATTTT.

This chain connects TRBV15 to TRBJ1-2, with TRBD1 matching over 7 bases. Germline loops: CDR1 LNHNV, CDR2 YYDKDF (reference sequence). The length of the CDR3 is 16 residues. V trimming: 3 bases; J trimming: 4 bases; junction bases outside the gene matches: 11. The CDR3 sequence: CATSRVAGGMSYGYTF. The CDR3 DNA reads as TGTGCCACCAGCAGGGTTGCAGGGGGAATGAGCTATGGCTACACCTTC.

The chain couples TRBV11-3 to TRBJ1-1, with a weak D call TRBD1 (5 bases). This CDR3 spans 13 amino acids. Trimming removed 3 bases at V and 5 bases at J, with 10 bases between. CDR1 and CDR2 (germline): SGHNT, YENEEA. CDR3 DNA: TGTGCCAGCAGCTTCGAAGGGGCTACTGAAGCTTTCTTT. It encodes CASSFEGATEAFF.

V is TRBV5-1 and J is TRBJ2-3; 11 positions match TRBD2. The CDR3 loop spans 17 amino acids. The ends lost 3 bases at V and 1 base at J; junction bases unmatched: 7. The germline V gene encodes CDR1 SGHRS and CDR2 YFSETQ. The CDR3 is CASSYLTTSGGTDTQYF. The CDR3 DNA is TGCGCCAGCAGCTACCTGACGACTAGCGGGGGCACAGATACGCAGTATTTT.